Included here is one T cell receptor (beta chain) sequence, with context. No antigen is known for it. The cDNA for TCR beta came from 5'RACE template switching with UMIs. After re-calling the 5' RACE reads, TCRdb lists one entry per CDR3 protein, DNA absent. The clone table shows 550,000 to 600,000 distinct CDR3 sequences, with the ten largest holding approximately 3.6%. This sample was included in a study of T cells expressing NK-cell markers. About the study: The TCR beta repertoires were obtained from sorted CD3+CD56+NKG2C+, CD3+CD56+NKG2C- and CD3+CD56-NKG2C+ T cells.

Study outcomes and limitations: For four donors, these clonotypes were likewise the leading ones in the CD3+CD56-NKG2C+ fraction.

CDR1 is LNHDA and CDR2 is SQIVND in the germline V gene (reference sequence). There are 13 residues in the CDR3. The source material was blood T cells: a sorted CD56 or NKG2C T cell subset, CD4+ or CD8+ T cells, or bulk PBMC T cells (not recorded which). V usage is TRBV19 and J usage is TRBJ2-1; TCRdb's D gene call, TRBD1, goes unchecked for lack of DNA. This TCR was sampled from a man between 18 and 29 years old in good health. The CDR3 is CASSQGAKGEQFF. Full variable domain (rest looked up from reference TRBV19 and TRBJ2-1): DGGITQSPKYLFRKEGQNVTLSCEQNLNHDAMYWYRQDPGQGLRLIYYSQIVNDFQKGDIAEGYSVSREKKESFPLTVTSAQKNPTAFYLCASSQGAKGEQFFGPGTRLTVL.